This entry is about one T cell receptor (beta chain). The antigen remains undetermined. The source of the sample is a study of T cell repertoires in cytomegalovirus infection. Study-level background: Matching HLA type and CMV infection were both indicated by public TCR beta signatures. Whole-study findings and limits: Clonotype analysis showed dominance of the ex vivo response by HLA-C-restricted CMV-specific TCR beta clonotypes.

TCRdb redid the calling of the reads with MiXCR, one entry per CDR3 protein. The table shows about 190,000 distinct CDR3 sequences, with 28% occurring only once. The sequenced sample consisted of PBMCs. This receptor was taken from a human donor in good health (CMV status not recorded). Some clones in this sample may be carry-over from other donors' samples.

Here the CDR3 DNA reads TGTGCCAGCAGTGAATTCTACGAGCAGTACTTC. Translation gives CASSEFYEQYF. The chain combines TRBV2 with TRBJ2-7; D uncertain. The germline V gene encodes CDR1 SNHLY and CDR2 FYNNEI. This CDR3 is 11 amino acids long. With 2 bases removed from V and 3 bases from J, the gap between germline ends came to 2 bases. Full variable domain (outside the CDR3, taken from reference TRBV2 and TRBJ2-7): EPEVTQTPSHQVTQMGQEVILRCVPISNHLYFYWYRQILGQKVEFLVSFYNNEISEKSEIFDDQFSVERPDGSNFTLKIRSTKLEDSAMYFCASSEFYEQYFGPGTRLTVT.